This T cell receptor beta chain originates from a study of T cell responses to AZD1222 COVID-19 vaccine. V lost 4 bases, J lost 2 bases, and 9 bases lay in between. Germline values: CDR1 MNHEY, CDR2 SVGEGT. The CDR3 has 13 residues. The assay was immunoSEQ multiplex PCR, and TCRdb's table has in-frame clones only and misses some. The sample includes roughly 120,000 clones, about 93% seen only once; the top ten take more than 4.5%. Sequenced here: peripheral blood, sampled 28 days after the second AZD1222 dose. The source is an adult who received the AZD1222 COVID-19 vaccine. V is TRBV6-2 or TRBV6-3 and J is TRBJ2-7; D is ambiguous. CDR3 amino acids: CASSSGKTYEQYF. The CDR3 DNA sequence: TGTGCCAGCAGTTCCGGAAAGACCTACGAGCAGTACTTC.